A selection of T cell receptor beta chains follows, all from one sample in a study of T cells after posttransplantation cyclophosphamide. The data were produced by immunoSEQ multiplex PCR, yet TCRdb's version contains in-frame clones alone and is incomplete. The sample has 15,000 to 20,000 clones, about 90% seen once. The starting material was CD4+ T cells sorted from blood, obtained after allogeneic stem cell transplant with posttransplant cyclophosphamide. The origin of the receptors is a male patient aged 60 to 75 who received an allogeneic stem cell transplant from a related donor and was CMV-positive. The graft donor may account for some of the T cells. Both conserved end residues are part of each CDR3. D genes are given only for firm matches. Some rows have no size entry. The others give once, few or many, or a class for an expanded clone.

v_gene: TRBV18; abundance: -; len: 13; j_gene: TRBJ1-1; d_gene: TRBD1; CDR3aa: CASSPAYGQGAFF; CDR3nt: TGTGCCAGCTCACCAGCTTATGGACAGGGGGCTTTCTTT
v_gene: TRBV5-4; abundance: -; len: 16; j_gene: TRBJ2-5; d_gene: TRBD1; CDR3aa: CASSHPGTGRKETQYF; CDR3nt: TGTGCCAGCAGCCACCCCGGGACAGGGAGAAAAGAGACCCAGTACTTC
v_gene: TRBV6-5; abundance: -; len: 13; j_gene: TRBJ1-5; d_gene: -; CDR3aa: CASSRGFNQPQHF; CDR3nt: TGTGCCAGCAGCAGGGGTTTCAATCAGCCCCAGCATTTT
v_gene: TRBV5-1; abundance: -; len: 15; j_gene: TRBJ2-5; d_gene: -; CDR3aa: CASNPGGTDKETQYF; CDR3nt: TGCGCCAGCAACCCTGGCGGGACAGATAAAGAGACCCAGTACTTC
v_gene: TRBV4-3; abundance: -; len: 16; j_gene: TRBJ2-3; d_gene: TRBD2; CDR3aa: CASSQDDRTSADTQYF; CDR3nt: TGCGCCAGCAGCCAAGATGACCGGACTAGCGCAGATACGCAGTATTTT
v_gene: TRBV5-4; abundance: -; len: 16; j_gene: TRBJ2-3; d_gene: TRBD2; CDR3aa: CASRSAGTSGTDTQYF; CDR3nt: TGTGCCAGCCGCAGTGCCGGGACTAGCGGTACAGATACGCAGTATTTT
v_gene: TRBV2; abundance: -; len: 15; j_gene: TRBJ1-2; d_gene: -; CDR3aa: CARRLSMTVGYGYTF; CDR3nt: TGTGCCAGGAGGCTCTCAATGACAGTGGGCTATGGCTACACCTTC
v_gene: TRBV29-1; abundance: -; len: 11; j_gene: TRBJ2-3; d_gene: -; CDR3aa: CSVLQGQTQYF; CDR3nt: TGCAGCGTCCTACAGGGCCAAACGCAGTATTTT
v_gene: TRBV11-1; abundance: -; len: 16; j_gene: TRBJ1-1; d_gene: TRBD1; CDR3aa: CASRQSTGAPNTEAFF; CDR3nt: TGTGCCAGCAGGCAGAGTACAGGGGCCCCGAACACTGAAGCTTTCTTT
v_gene: TRBV19; abundance: -; len: 15; j_gene: TRBJ2-7; d_gene: -; CDR3aa: CASSTRDMSSYEQYF; CDR3nt: TGTGCCAGTAGTACCCGGGACATGAGCTCCTACGAGCAGTACTTC
v_gene: TRBV25-1; abundance: -; len: 15; j_gene: TRBJ2-5; d_gene: -; CDR3aa: CASSDVTGFQETQYF; CDR3nt: TGTGCCAGCAGTGACGTGACAGGCTTCCAAGAGACCCAGTACTTC
v_gene: TRBV19; abundance: -; len: 15; j_gene: TRBJ2-7; d_gene: TRBD1; CDR3aa: CASSSGTGGTSEQYF; CDR3nt: TGTGCCAGTAGTAGCGGGACAGGAGGTACTAGCGAGCAGTACTTC
v_gene: TRBV13; abundance: -; len: 14; j_gene: TRBJ1-6; d_gene: -; CDR3aa: CASSLGQGNSPLHF; CDR3nt: TGTGCCAGCAGCTTAGGCCAGGGTAATTCACCCCTCCACTTT
v_gene: TRBV5-1; abundance: -; len: 13; j_gene: TRBJ2-5; d_gene: -; CDR3aa: CASSLQVGETQYF; CDR3nt: TGCGCCAGCAGCTTACAGGTCGGGGAGACCCAGTACTTC
v_gene: TRBV29-1; abundance: -; len: 11; j_gene: TRBJ2-5; d_gene: -; CDR3aa: CSVRVGETQYF; CDR3nt: TGCAGCGTACGGGTGGGAGAGACCCAGTACTTC
v_gene: TRBV7-2; abundance: -; len: 15; j_gene: TRBJ2-2; d_gene: -; CDR3aa: CASSTPTENTGELFF; CDR3nt: TGTGCCAGCAGTACCCCGACAGAAAACACCGGGGAGCTGTTTTTT
v_gene: TRBV5-4; abundance: -; len: 12; j_gene: TRBJ2-1; d_gene: -; CDR3aa: CASSLAFNEQFF; CDR3nt: TGTGCCAGCAGCTTGGCGTTCAATGAGCAGTTCTTC
v_gene: TRBV7-2; abundance: -; len: 19; j_gene: TRBJ1-1; d_gene: TRBD1; CDR3aa: CASSLGGPWAGGRNTEAFF; CDR3nt: TGTGCCAGCAGCTTAGGCGGTCCCTGGGCAGGGGGCAGGAACACTGAAGCTTTCTTT
v_gene: TRBV5-5; abundance: -; len: 15; j_gene: TRBJ2-7; d_gene: -; CDR3aa: CASSFEHLYRGEQYF; CDR3nt: TGTGCCAGCAGCTTCGAACACCTTTATCGGGGCGAGCAGTACTTC
v_gene: TRBV9; abundance: -; len: 12; j_gene: TRBJ2-3; d_gene: -; CDR3aa: CASSVARETQYF; CDR3nt: TGTGCCAGCAGCGTAGCTAGAGAAACGCAGTATTTT
v_gene: TRBV18; abundance: -; len: 18; j_gene: TRBJ2-1; d_gene: TRBD2; CDR3aa: CASSPSGLAGGSYNEQFF; CDR3nt: TGTGCCAGCTCACCATCGGGACTAGCGGGGGGCTCCTACAATGAGCAGTTCTTC
v_gene: TRBV7-9; abundance: -; len: 16; j_gene: TRBJ1-4; d_gene: TRBD1; CDR3aa: CASSPRRGQGNEKLFF; CDR3nt: TGTGCCAGCAGCCCGCGTAGGGGACAGGGTAATGAAAAACTGTTTTTT
v_gene: TRBV15; abundance: -; len: 16; j_gene: TRBJ2-3; d_gene: TRBD1; CDR3aa: CATSFLSGQSGDTQYF; CDR3nt: TGTGCCACCAGCTTCCTCTCGGGACAGTCTGGCGATACGCAGTATTTT
v_gene: TRBV7-2; abundance: -; len: 12; j_gene: TRBJ1-1; d_gene: -; CDR3aa: CASSLTNTEAFF; CDR3nt: TGTGCCAGCAGCTTGACAAACACTGAAGCTTTCTTT
v_gene: TRBV19; abundance: -; len: 14; j_gene: TRBJ2-3; d_gene: -; CDR3aa: CASSIGSQRDTQYF; CDR3nt: TGTGCCAGTAGTATCGGCAGCCAGAGGGATACGCAGTATTTT
v_gene: TRBV5-1; abundance: -; len: 14; j_gene: TRBJ1-1; d_gene: -; CDR3aa: CASSLQTVNTEAFF; CDR3nt: TGCGCCAGCAGCCTACAGACAGTGAACACTGAAGCTTTCTTT
v_gene: TRBV7-8; abundance: -; len: 15; j_gene: TRBJ2-5; d_gene: -; CDR3aa: CASTGTSGSKETQYF; CDR3nt: TGTGCCAGCACGGGGACTTCAGGGTCGAAAGAGACCCAGTACTTC
v_gene: TRBV5-6; abundance: -; len: 13; j_gene: TRBJ1-1; d_gene: -; CDR3aa: CASSRTLNTEAFF; CDR3nt: TGTGCCAGCAGCCGGACATTAAACACTGAAGCTTTCTTT
v_gene: TRBV11-3; abundance: -; len: 15; j_gene: TRBJ2-3; d_gene: TRBD2; CDR3aa: CASSFGTSGGDTQYF; CDR3nt: TGTGCCAGCAGCTTCGGGACTAGCGGGGGTGATACGCAGTATTTT
v_gene: TRBV5-1; abundance: -; len: 15; j_gene: TRBJ2-5; d_gene: -; CDR3aa: CASSLQGRLQETQYF; CDR3nt: TGCGCCAGCAGCTTACAGGGGAGGCTACAAGAGACCCAGTACTTC
v_gene: TRBV9; abundance: once; len: 13; j_gene: TRBJ1-5; d_gene: -; CDR3aa: CASSADGNQPQHF; CDR3nt: TGTGCCAGCAGCGCAGATGGCAATCAGCCCCAGCATTTT
v_gene: TRBV7-2; abundance: -; len: 12; j_gene: TRBJ2-7; d_gene: -; CDR3aa: CASSLARTVMYF; CDR3nt: TGTGCCAGCAGCTTAGCGCGAACCGTTATGTACTTC
v_gene: TRBV28; abundance: -; len: 14; j_gene: TRBJ2-7; d_gene: -; CDR3aa: CASTPWRGPYEQYF; CDR3nt: TGTGCCAGCACCCCCTGGAGGGGACCCTACGAGCAGTACTTC